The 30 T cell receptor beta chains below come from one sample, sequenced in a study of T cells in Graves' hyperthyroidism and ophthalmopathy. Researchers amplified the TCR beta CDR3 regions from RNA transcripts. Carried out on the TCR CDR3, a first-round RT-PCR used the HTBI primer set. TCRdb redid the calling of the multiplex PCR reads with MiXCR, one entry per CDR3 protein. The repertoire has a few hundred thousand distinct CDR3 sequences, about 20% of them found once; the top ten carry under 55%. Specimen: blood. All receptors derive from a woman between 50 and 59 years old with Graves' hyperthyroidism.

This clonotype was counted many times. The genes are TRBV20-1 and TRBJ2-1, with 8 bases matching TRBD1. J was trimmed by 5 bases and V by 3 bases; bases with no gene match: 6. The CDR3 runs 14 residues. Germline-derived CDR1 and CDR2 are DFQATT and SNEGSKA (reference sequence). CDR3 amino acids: CSARLTGGNNEQFF. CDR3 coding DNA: TGCAGTGCTAGGCTTACAGGGGGGAACAATGAGCAGTTCTTC.

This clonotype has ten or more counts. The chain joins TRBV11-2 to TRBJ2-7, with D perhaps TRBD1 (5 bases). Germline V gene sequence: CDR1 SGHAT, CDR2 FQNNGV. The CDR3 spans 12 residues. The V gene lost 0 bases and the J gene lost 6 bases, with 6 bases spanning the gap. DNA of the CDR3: TGTGCCAGCAGCTTAGACAGGGTCGAGCAGTACGTC. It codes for CASSLDRVEQYV.

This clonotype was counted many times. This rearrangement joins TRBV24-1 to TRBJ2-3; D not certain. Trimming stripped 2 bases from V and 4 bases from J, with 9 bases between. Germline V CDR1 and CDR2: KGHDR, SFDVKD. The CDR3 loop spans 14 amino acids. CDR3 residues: CATSDSTFPDTQYF. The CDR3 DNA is TGTGCCACCAGTGATTCGACTTTCCCAGATACGCAGTATTTT.

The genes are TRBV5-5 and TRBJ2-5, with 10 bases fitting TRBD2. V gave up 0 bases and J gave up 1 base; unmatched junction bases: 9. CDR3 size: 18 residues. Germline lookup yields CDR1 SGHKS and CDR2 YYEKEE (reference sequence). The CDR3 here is CASSLEASGGSSQETQYF. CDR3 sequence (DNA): TGTGCCAGCAGCTTGGAGGCTAGCGGGGGCTCGAGCCAAGAGACCCAGTACTTC. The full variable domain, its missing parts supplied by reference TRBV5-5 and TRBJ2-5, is DAGVTQSPTHLIKTRGQQVTLRCSPISGHKSVSWYQQVLGQGPQFIFQYYEKEERGRGNFPDRFSARQFPNYSSELNVNALLLGDSALYLCASSLEASGGSSQETQYFGPGTRLLVL.

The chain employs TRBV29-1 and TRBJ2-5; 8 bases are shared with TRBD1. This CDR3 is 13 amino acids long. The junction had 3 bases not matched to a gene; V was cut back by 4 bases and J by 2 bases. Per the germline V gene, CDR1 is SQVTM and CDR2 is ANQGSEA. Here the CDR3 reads CSVGGQGQETQYF. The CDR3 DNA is TGCAGCGTTGGAGGACAGGGTCAAGAGACCCAGTACTTC.

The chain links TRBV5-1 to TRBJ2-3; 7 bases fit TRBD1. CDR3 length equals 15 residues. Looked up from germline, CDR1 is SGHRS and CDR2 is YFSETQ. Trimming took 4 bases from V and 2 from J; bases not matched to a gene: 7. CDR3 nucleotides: TGCGCCAGCAGCCCCTCGGGACAGACCACAGATACGCAGTATTTT. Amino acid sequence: CASSPSGQTTDTQYF.

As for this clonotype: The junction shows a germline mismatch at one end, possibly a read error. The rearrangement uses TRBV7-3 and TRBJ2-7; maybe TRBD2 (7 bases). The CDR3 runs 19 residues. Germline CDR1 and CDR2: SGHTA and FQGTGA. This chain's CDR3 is CASSQGGRTRGGMSYEQYF. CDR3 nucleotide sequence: TGCGCCAGCAGCCAAGGGGGGAGGACTAGAGGGGGAATGTCCTACGAGCAGTACTTC.

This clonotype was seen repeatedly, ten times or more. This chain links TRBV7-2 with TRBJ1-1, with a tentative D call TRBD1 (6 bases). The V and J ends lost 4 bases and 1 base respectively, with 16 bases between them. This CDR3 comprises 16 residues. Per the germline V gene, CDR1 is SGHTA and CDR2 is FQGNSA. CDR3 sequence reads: CASSSSPQTGNTEAFF. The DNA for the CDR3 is TGTGCCAGCAGCTCATCCCCGCAGACAGGGAACACTGAAGCTTTCTTT.

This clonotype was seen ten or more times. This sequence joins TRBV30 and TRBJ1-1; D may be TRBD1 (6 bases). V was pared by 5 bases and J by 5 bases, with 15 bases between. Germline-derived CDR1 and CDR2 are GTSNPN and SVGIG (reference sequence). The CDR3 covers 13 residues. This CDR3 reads CAWEGVLGTEAFF. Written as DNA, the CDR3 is TGTGCCTGGGAGGGGGTCCTGGGGACTGAAGCTTTCTTT. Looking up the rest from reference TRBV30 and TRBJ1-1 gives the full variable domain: SQTIHQWPATLVQPVGSPLSLECTVEGTSNPNLYWYRQAAGRGLQLLFYSVGIGQISSEVPQNLSASRPQDRQFILSSKKLLLSDSGFYLCAWEGVLGTEAFFGQGTRLTVV.

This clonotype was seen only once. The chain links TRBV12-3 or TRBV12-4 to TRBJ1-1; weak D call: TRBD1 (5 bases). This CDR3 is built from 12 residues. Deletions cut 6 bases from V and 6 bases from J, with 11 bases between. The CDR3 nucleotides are TGTGCCAGCAGGGGCGCGGGGCCTGAAGCTTTCTTT. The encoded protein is CASRGAGPEAFF.

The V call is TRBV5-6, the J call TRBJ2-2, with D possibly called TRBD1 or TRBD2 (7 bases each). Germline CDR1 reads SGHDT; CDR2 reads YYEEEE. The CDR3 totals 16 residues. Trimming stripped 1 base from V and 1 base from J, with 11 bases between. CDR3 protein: CASSLFRGGNTGELFF. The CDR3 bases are TGTGCCAGCAGCTTGTTCAGGGGGGGGAACACCGGGGAGCTGTTTTTT.

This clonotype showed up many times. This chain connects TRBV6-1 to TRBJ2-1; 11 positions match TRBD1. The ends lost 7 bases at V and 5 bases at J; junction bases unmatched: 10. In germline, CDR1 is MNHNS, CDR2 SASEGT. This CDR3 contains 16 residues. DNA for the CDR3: TGTGCCAGCACTAATATCCCGGGACAGGGGGACAATGAGCAGTTCTTC. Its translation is CASTNIPGQGDNEQFF.

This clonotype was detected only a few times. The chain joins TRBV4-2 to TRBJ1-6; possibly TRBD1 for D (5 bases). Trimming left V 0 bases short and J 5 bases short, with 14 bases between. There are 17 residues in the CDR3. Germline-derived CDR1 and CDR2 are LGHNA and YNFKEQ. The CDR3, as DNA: TGTGCCAGCAGCCAAGATCTGGGGGGAGCCAATAATTCACCCCTCCACTTT. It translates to CASSQDLGGANNSPLHF.

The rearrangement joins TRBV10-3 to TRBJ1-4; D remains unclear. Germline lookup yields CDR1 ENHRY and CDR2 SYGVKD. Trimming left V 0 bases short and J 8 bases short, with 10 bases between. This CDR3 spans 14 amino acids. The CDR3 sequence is CAISESDKGEKLFF. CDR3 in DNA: TGTGCCATCAGTGAGTCCGACAAAGGGGAAAAACTGTTTTTT.

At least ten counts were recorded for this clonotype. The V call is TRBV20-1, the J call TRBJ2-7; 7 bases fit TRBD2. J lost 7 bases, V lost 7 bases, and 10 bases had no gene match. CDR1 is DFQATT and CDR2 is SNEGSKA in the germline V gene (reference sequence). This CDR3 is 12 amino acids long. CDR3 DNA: TGCAGTGGGATGGGAGGGCCGGGAGAGCAGTACTTC. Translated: CSGMGGPGEQYF.

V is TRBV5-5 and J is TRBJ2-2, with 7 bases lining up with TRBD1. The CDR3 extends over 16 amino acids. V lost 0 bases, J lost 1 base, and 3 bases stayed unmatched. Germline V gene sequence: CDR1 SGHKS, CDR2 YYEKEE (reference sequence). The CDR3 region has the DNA TGTGCCAGCAGCTTGGACTGGACAGGGAACACCGGGGAGCTGTTTTTT. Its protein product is CASSLDWTGNTGELFF. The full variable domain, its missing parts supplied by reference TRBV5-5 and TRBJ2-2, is DAGVTQSPTHLIKTRGQQVTLRCSPISGHKSVSWYQQVLGQGPQFIFQYYEKEERGRGNFPDRFSARQFPNYSSELNVNALLLGDSALYLCASSLDWTGNTGELFFGEGSRLTVL.

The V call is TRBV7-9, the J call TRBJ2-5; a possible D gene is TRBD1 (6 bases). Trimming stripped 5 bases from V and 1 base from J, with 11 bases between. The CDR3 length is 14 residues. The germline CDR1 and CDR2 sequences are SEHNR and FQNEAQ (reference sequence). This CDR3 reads CASSLQDSQETQYF. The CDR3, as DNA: TGTGCCAGCAGCCTACAGGACAGCCAAGAGACCCAGTACTTC.

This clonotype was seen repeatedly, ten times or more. CDR3 DNA sequence: TGTGCCAGCAGCCCTCCCGGGACAGAGGCCTACGAGCAGTACTTC. It translates to CASSPPGTEAYEQYF. The J gene is TRBJ2-7, the V gene TRBV11-2; 7 nucleotides match TRBD1. The V and J ends lost 5 bases and 2 bases, in that order; junction bases with no gene match: 9. Germline lookup yields CDR1 SGHAT and CDR2 FQNNGV. There are 15 residues in the CDR3. Full variable domain (remainder filled in from reference TRBV11-2 and TRBJ2-7): EAGVAQSPRYKIIEKRQSVAFWCNPISGHATLYWYQQILGQGPKLLIQFQNNGVVDDSQLPKDRFSAERLKGVDSTLKIQPAKLEDSAVYLCASSPPGTEAYEQYFGPGTRLTVT.

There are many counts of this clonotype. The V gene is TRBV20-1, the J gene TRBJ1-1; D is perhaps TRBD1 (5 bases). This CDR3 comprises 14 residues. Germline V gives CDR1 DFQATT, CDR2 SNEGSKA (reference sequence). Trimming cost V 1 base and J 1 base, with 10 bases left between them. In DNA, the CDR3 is TGCAGTGCTAGAGTAGGGGCACAGAACACTGAAGCTTTCTTT. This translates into CSARVGAQNTEAFF.

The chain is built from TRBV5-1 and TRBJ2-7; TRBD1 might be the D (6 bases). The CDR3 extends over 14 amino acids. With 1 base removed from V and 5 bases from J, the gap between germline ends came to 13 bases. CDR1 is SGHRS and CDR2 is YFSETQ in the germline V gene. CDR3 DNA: TGCGCCAGCAGCTTGTCCTGGGACATCGACGAGCAGTACTTC. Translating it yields CASSLSWDIDEQYF. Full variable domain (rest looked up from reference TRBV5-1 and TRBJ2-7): KAGVTQTPRYLIKTRGQQVTLSCSPISGHRSVSWYQQTPGQGLQFLFEYFSETQRNKGNFPGRFSGRQFSNSRSEMNVSTLELGDSALYLCASSLSWDIDEQYFGPGTRLTVT.

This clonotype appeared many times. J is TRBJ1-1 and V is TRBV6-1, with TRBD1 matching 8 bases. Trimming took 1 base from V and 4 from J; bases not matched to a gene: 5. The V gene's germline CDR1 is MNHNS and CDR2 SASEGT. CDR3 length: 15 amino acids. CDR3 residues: CASSEEEQGATEAFF. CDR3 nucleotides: TGTGCCAGCAGTGAAGAGGAGCAGGGGGCCACTGAAGCTTTCTTT.

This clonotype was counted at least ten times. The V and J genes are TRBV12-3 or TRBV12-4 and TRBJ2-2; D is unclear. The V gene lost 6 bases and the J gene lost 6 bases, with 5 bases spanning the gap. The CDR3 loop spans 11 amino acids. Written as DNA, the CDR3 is TGTGCCAGCAGGAAAGCCGGGGAGCTGTTTTTT. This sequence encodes CASRKAGELFF.

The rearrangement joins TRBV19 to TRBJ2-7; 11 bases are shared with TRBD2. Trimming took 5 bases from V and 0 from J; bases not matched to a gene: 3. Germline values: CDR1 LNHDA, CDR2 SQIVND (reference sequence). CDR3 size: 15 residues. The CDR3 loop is CASSATSGNSYEQYF. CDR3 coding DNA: TGTGCCAGTAGTGCGACTAGCGGGAACTCCTACGAGCAGTACTTC.

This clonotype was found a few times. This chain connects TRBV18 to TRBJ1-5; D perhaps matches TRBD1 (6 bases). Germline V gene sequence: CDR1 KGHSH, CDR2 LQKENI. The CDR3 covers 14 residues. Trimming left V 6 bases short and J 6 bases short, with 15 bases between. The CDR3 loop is CASSQGTFGQPQHF. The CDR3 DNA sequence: TGTGCCAGCTCCCAGGGGACCTTCGGTCAGCCCCAGCATTTT.

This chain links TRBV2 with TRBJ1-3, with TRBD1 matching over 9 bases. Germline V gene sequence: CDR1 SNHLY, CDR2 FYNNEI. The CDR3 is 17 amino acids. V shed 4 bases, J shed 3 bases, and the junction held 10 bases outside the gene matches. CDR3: CASSVQPGQGIGNTIYF. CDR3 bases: TGTGCCAGCAGTGTTCAACCGGGACAGGGAATTGGAAACACCATATATTTT.

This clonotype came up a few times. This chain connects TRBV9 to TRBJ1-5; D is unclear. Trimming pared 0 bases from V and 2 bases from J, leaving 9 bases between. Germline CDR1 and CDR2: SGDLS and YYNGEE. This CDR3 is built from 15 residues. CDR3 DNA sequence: TGTGCCAGCAGCGTAGGCTTTGGACGCAATCAGCCCCAGCATTTT. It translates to CASSVGFGRNQPQHF.

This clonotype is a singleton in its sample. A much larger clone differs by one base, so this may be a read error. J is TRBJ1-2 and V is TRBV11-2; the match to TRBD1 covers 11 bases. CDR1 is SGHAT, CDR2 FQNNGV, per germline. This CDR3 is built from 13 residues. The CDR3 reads CASSQDRGRGCTF. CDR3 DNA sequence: TGTGCCAGCAGCCAGGACAGGGGGCGCGGCTGCACCTTC.

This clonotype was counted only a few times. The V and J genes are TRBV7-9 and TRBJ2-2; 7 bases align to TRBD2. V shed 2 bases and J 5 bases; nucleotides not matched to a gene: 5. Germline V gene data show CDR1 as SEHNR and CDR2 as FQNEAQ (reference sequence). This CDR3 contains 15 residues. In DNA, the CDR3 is TGTGCCAGCAGCTTATTGCGGGGAGGGACCGGGGAGCTGTTTTTT. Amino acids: CASSLLRGGTGELFF.

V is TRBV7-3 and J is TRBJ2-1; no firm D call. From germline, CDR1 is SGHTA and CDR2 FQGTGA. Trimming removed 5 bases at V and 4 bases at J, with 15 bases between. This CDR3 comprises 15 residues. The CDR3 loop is CASSPRPNGYNEQFF. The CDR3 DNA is TGTGCCAGCAGCCCCCGTCCTAATGGGTACAATGAGCAGTTCTTC.

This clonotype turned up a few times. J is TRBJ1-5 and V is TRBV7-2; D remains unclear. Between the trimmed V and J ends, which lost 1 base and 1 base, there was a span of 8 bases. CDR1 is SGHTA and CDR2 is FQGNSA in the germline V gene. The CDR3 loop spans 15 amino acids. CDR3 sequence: CASSLVFGSNQPQHF. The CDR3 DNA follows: TGTGCCAGCAGCTTAGTGTTCGGAAGCAATCAGCCCCAGCATTTT.